The T cell receptor (beta chain) under discussion was sequenced for a study of T cells after yellow fever vaccination. CDR3 size: 13 residues. Looked up from germline, CDR1 is MNHEY and CDR2 is SMNVEV (reference sequence). Trimming left V 4 bases short and J 6 bases short, with 12 bases between. This clonotype turned up a few times. A single record per CDR3 protein comes from TCRdb applying MiXCR to the 5' RACE reads. The sample has under 95,000 distinct CDR3 sequences; about 7.3% are singletons. This TCR came from a young man who received the YFV17D yellow fever vaccine. The chain has TRBV27 and TRBJ1-2; no clear D. The source was CD8+ T cells sorted from PBMCs, collected 10 to 11 days after the first yellow fever vaccination. The CDR3 is CASSYNLGDGYTF. As DNA, the CDR3 is TGTGCCAGCAGTTATAACCTCGGTGATGGCTACACCTTC.